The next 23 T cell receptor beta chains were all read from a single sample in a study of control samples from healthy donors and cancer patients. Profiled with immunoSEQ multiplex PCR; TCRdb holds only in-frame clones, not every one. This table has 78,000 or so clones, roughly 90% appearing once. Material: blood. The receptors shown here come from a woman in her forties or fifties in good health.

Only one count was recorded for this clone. The CDR3 loop reads CASSRTGLAGAETQYF. The CDR3 DNA is TGTGCCAGCAGCAGGACGGGTCTAGCGGGGGCAGAGACCCAGTACTTC. The chain couples TRBV3-1 (or the pseudogene TRBV3-2) to TRBJ2-5, with 10 positions matching TRBD2. The length of the CDR3 is 16 residues. Germline V gives CDR1 LGHDT, CDR2 YNNKEL (reference sequence). The V and J ends lost 5 bases and 4 bases, in that order; junction bases with no gene match: 10.

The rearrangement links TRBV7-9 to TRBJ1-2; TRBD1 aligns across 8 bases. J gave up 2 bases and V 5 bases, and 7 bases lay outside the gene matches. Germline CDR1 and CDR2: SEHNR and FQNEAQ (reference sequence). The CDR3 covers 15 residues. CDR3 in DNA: TGTGCCAGCAGCCTGACAGGGGCTGAGAACTATGGCTACACCTTC. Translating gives CASSLTGAENYGYTF. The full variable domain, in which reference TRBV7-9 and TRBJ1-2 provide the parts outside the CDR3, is DTGVSQNPRHKITKRGQNVTFRCDPISEHNRLYWYRQTLGQGPEFLTYFQNEAQLEKSRLLSDRFSAERPKGSFSTLEIQRTEQGDSAMYLCASSLTGAENYGYTFGSGTRLTVV.

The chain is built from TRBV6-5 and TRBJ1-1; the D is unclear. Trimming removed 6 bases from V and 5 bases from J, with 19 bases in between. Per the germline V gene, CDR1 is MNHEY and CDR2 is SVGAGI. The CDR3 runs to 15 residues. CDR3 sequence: CASSRFSSSGTEAFF. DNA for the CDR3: TGTGCCAGCAGCCGGTTTTCCTCTAGTGGAACTGAAGCTTTCTTT.

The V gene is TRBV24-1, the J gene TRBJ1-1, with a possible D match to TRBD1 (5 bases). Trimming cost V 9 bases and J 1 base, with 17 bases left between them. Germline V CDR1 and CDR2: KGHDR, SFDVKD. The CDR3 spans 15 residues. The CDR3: CATQGGTSRNTEAFF. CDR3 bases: TGTGCCACCCAAGGAGGGACCTCGAGGAACACTGAAGCTTTCTTT.

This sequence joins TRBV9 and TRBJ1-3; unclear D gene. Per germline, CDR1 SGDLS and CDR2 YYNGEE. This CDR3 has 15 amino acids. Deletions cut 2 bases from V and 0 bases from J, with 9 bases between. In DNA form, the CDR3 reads TGTGCCAGCAGCGTTGAGGTGGGCTCTGGAAACACCATATATTTT. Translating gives CASSVEVGSGNTIYF.

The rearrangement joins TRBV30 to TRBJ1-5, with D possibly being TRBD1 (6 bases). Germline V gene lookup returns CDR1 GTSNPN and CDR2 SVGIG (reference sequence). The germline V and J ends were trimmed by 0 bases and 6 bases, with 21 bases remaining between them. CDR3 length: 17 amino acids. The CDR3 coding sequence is TGTGCCTGGAGTGTAGGTCGGGGGCAGCGGTTGAGTCAGCCCCAGCATTTT. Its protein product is CAWSVGRGQRLSQPQHF.

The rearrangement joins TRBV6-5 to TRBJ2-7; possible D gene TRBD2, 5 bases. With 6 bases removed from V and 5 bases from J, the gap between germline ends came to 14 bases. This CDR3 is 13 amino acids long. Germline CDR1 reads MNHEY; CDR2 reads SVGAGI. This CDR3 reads CASSERDRDEQYF. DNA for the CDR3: TGTGCCAGCAGCGAGAGGGATAGGGACGAGCAGTACTTC.

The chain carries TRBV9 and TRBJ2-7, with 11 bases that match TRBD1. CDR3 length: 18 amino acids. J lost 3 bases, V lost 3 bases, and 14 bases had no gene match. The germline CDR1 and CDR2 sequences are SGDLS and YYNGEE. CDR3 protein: CASSGGNREDRGLYEQYF. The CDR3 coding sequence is TGTGCCAGCAGCGGAGGGAATAGAGAGGACAGGGGGCTCTACGAGCAGTACTTC. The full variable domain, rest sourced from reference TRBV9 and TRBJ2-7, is DSGVTQTPKHLITATGQRVTLRCSPRSGDLSVYWYQQSLDQGLQFLIQYYNGEERAKGNILERFSAQQFPDLHSELNLSSLELGDSALYFCASSGGNREDRGLYEQYFGPGTRLTVT.

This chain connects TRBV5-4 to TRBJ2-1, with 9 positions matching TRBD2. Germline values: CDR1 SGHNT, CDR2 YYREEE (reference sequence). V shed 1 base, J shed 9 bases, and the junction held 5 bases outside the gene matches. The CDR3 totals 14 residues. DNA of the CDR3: TGTGCCAGCAGCTTGCTAGCGGGATACGGTGAGCAGTTCTTC. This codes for CASSLLAGYGEQFF. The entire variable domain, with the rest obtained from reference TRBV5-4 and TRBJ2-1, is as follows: ETGVTQSPTHLIKTRGQQVTLRCSSQSGHNTVSWYQQALGQGPQFIFQYYREEENGRGNFPPRFSGLQFPNYSSELNVNALELDDSALYLCASSLLAGYGEQFFGPGTRLTVL.

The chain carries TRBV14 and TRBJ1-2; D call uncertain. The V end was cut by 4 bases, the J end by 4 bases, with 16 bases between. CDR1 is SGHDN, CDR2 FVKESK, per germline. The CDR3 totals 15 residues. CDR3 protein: CASSPIRGLTYGYTF. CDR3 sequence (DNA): TGTGCCAGCAGCCCAATTCGGGGTCTTACCTATGGCTACACCTTC.

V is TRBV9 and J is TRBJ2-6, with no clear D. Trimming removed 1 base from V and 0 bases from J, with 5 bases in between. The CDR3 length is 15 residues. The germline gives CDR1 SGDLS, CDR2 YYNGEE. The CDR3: CASSVMGSGANVLTF. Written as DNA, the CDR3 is TGTGCCAGCAGCGTAATGGGCTCTGGGGCCAACGTCCTGACTTTC.

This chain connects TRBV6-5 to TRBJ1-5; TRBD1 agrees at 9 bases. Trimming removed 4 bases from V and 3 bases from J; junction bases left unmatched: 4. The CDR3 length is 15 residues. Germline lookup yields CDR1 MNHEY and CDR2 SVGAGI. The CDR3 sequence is CASSSGQGYNQPQHF. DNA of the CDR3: TGTGCCAGCAGTTCCGGACAGGGGTACAATCAGCCCCAGCATTTT.

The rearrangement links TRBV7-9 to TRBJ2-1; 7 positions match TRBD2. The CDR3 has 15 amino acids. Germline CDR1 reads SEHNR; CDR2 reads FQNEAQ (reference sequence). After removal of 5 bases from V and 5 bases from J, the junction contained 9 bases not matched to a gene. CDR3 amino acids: CASSPGSGINNEQFF. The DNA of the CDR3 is TGTGCCAGCAGCCCCGGAAGCGGGATAAACAATGAGCAGTTCTTC.

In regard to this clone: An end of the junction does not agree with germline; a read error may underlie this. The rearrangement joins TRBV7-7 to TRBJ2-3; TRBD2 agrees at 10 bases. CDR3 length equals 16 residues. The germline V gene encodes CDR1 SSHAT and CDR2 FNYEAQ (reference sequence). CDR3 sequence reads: CASSAGLADSTDTQYF. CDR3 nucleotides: TGTGCTAGCAGCGCCGGACTAGCGGATAGCACAGATACGCAGTATTTT.

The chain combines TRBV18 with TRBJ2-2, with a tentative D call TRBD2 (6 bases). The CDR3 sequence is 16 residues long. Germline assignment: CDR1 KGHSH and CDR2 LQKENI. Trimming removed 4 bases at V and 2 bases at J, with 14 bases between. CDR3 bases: TGTGCCAGCTCACGGGTCGGGGGAGATAACACCGGGGAGCTGTTTTTT. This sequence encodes CASSRVGGDNTGELFF.

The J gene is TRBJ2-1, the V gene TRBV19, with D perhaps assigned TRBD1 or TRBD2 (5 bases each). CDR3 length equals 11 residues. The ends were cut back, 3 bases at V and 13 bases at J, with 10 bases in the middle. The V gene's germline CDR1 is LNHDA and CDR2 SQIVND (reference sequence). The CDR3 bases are TGTGCCAGTAGTATGGAGCGGACACAGTTCTTC. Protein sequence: CASSMERTQFF.

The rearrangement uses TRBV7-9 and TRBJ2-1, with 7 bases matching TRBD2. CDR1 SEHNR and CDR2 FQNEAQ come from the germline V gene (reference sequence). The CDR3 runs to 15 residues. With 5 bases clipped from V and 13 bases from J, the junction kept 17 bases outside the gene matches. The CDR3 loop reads CASSPPMFSGPKQFF. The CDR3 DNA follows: TGTGCCAGCAGCCCCCCCATGTTTAGCGGGCCCAAACAGTTCTTC.

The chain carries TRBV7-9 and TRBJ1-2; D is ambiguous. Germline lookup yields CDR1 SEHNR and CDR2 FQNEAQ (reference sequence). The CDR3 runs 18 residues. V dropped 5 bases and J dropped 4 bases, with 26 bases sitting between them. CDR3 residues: CASSPKRSVVQGSYGYTF. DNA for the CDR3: TGTGCCAGCAGCCCAAAGCGTTCAGTTGTTCAAGGCTCCTATGGCTACACCTTC.

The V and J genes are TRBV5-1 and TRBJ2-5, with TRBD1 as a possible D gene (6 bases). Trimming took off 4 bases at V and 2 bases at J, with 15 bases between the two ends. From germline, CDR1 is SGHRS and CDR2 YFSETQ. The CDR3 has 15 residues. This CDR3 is CASSRGVQGQETQYF. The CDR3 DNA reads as TGCGCCAGCAGCCGGGGCGTCCAGGGGCAAGAGACCCAGTACTTC.

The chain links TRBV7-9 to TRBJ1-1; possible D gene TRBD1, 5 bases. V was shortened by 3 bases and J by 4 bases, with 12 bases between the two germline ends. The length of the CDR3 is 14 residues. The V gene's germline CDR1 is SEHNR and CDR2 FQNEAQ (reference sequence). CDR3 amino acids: CASSFPPRGTEAFF. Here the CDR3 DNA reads TGTGCCAGCAGCTTTCCCCCGAGGGGCACTGAAGCTTTCTTT.

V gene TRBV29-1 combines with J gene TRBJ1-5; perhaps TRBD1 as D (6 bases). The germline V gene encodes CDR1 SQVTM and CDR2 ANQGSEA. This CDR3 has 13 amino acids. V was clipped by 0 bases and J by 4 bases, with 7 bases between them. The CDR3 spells CSVEEQGNQPQHF. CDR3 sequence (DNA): TGCAGCGTTGAAGAACAGGGAAATCAGCCCCAGCATTTT.

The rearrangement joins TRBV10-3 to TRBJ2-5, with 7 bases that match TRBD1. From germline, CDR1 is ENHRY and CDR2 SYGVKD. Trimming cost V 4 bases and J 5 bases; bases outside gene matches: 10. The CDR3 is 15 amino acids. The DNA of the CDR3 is TGTGCCATCAGTGTAGACAGGGAAATGGGGGAGACCCAGTACTTC. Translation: CAISVDREMGETQYF.

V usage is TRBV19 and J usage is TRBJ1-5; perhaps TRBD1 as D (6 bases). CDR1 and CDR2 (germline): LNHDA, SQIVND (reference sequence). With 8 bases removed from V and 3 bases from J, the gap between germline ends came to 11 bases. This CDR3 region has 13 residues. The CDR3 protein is CASAWDTNQPQHF. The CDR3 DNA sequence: TGTGCCAGTGCTTGGGACACCAATCAGCCCCAGCATTTT.